The following is a T cell receptor beta chain sequence with its context. Trimming left V 0 bases short and J 1 base short, with 9 bases between. CDR3 length: 15 residues. Per germline, CDR1 MNHEY and CDR2 SVGAGI. The data originate from a study of HIV-infected patients and healthy controls. TCRdb independently ran MiXCR on the 5' RACE reads; one entry per CDR3 protein. The sample shows 19,000 or so distinct CDR3 sequences, roughly 19% of them seen only once. The sequence came from a human donor in good health. The V call is TRBV6-5, the J call TRBJ1-2; D call uncertain. Source material: CD8+ T cells from blood. CDR3 sequence reads: CASSYSITDNYGYTF. DNA for the CDR3: TGTGCCAGCAGTTACTCGATCACGGATAACTATGGCTACACCTTC.